These 14 T cell receptor beta chains share one sample of origin, sequenced in a study of T cells in Graves' hyperthyroidism and ophthalmopathy. RNA transcripts served as the template for amplifying TCR beta CDR3 regions. The primer set for the first-round RT-PCR of the TCR CDR3 was HTBI. TCRdb passed the multiplex PCR reads through MiXCR, listing each CDR3 protein once. Here the sample spans 280,000 or so distinct CDR3 sequences, 13% to 15% being singletons. Sequencing was done on a sample of blood. These receptors came from a woman aged 50 to 65 with Graves' hyperthyroidism that later progressed to Graves' ophthalmopathy.

This clonotype occurred a few times. The chain joins TRBV25-1 to TRBJ2-1, with 10 positions matching TRBD2. CDR1 and CDR2 from the germline V gene are MGHDK and SYGVNS. Trimming removed 7 bases from V and 6 bases from J; junction bases left unmatched: 6. The CDR3 totals 14 residues. This CDR3 is CASISSGRTNEQFF. For the CDR3, the DNA is TGTGCCAGCATCTCTAGCGGGAGAACCAATGAGCAGTTCTTC.

This clonotype appeared many times. The chain is built from TRBV15 and TRBJ1-5; no definite D call. Trimming pared 0 bases from V and 0 bases from J, leaving 12 bases between. Germline loops: CDR1 LNHNV, CDR2 YYDKDF (reference sequence). The CDR3 loop spans 17 amino acids. CDR3 amino acids: CATSRDYGFHSNQPQHF. The CDR3 bases are TGTGCCACCAGCAGAGATTACGGGTTCCATAGCAATCAGCCCCAGCATTTT.

This clonotype came up a few times. CDR3 amino acids: CASSSQGWGEKLFF. The DNA of the CDR3 is TGTGCCAGCAGCTCACAGGGTTGGGGTGAAAAACTGTTTTTT. The chain links TRBV11-2 to TRBJ1-4, with D perhaps TRBD1 (6 bases). This CDR3 comprises 14 residues. Trimming cost V 4 bases and J 7 bases, with 13 bases left between them. From germline, CDR1 is SGHAT and CDR2 FQNNGV.

This clonotype was counted at least ten times. The chain combines TRBV11-3 with TRBJ2-3; weak D call: TRBD1 (5 bases). From germline, CDR1 is SGHNT and CDR2 YENEEA. This CDR3 has 15 amino acids. Trimming took 4 bases from V and 4 from J, leaving 15 bases between them. CDR3 loop: CASSSWGGFADTQYF. Here the CDR3 DNA reads TGTGCCAGCAGCTCTTGGGGCGGTTTCGCAGATACGCAGTATTTT.

The chain employs TRBV4-1 and TRBJ2-7; maybe TRBD1 (6 bases). This CDR3 comprises 16 residues. Germline CDR1 reads MGHRA; CDR2 reads YSYEKL. V was shortened by 5 bases and J by 3 bases, with 20 bases between the two germline ends. CDR3 sequence reads: CASSNRQAGLDYEQYF. CDR3 nucleotides: TGCGCCAGCAGCAACCGACAGGCCGGATTAGACTACGAGCAGTACTTC.

The table lists this clonotype with many counts. V and J are TRBV10-3 and TRBJ1-2; D is perhaps TRBD1 (5 bases). V gave up 10 bases and J gave up 3 bases, with 18 bases separating them. This CDR3 comprises 14 residues. The germline gives CDR1 ENHRY, CDR2 SYGVKD. Here the CDR3 reads CATHRDPRDYGYTF. The DNA for the CDR3 is TGTGCCACGCACCGGGACCCACGGGACTATGGCTACACCTTC.

This clonotype was observed at least ten times. This chain uses TRBV10-3 with TRBJ1-5, with D possibly TRBD1 on 5 matching bases. Germline loops: CDR1 ENHRY, CDR2 SYGVKD. This CDR3 is 13 amino acids long. Trimming left V 3 bases short and J 7 bases short, with 10 bases between. CDR3 residues: CAISDGTKQPQHF. CDR3 DNA: TGTGCCATCAGTGATGGGACCAAGCAGCCCCAGCATTTT.

The chain couples TRBV2 to TRBJ2-1; 11 bases fit TRBD2. CDR3 size: 16 residues. V dropped 7 bases and J dropped 5; count of bases not matched to a gene: 10. CDR1 is SNHLY and CDR2 is FYNNEI in the germline V gene. The CDR3 loop is CASIFGISGRDNEQFF. CDR3 nucleotide sequence: TGTGCCAGCATTTTTGGAATTAGCGGGAGGGACAATGAGCAGTTCTTC.

This clonotype came up many times. The chain recombines TRBV20-1 with TRBJ1-5; D perhaps matches TRBD1 (5 bases). V gave up 5 bases and J gave up 10 bases, with 12 bases separating them. The CDR3 consists of 11 residues. Germline-derived CDR1 and CDR2 are DFQATT and SNEGSKA (reference sequence). The CDR3 DNA sequence: TGCAGTGCTCCCAGCGGGGACCCCCAGCATTTT. Translation: CSAPSGDPQHF.

This clonotype has at least ten counts. The CDR3 sequence: CASSGQGADYGYTF. In nucleotides, the CDR3 is TGTGCCAGCAGTGGGCAGGGGGCGGACTATGGCTACACCTTC. J is TRBJ1-2 and V is TRBV28; 8 nucleotides agree with TRBD1. This CDR3 comprises 14 residues. V trimming: 5 bases; J trimming: 3 bases; junction bases outside the gene matches: 5. The germline V gene has CDR1 MDHEN and CDR2 SYDVKM.

The chain carries TRBV6-1 and TRBJ2-4; weak D call: TRBD1 (7 bases). Germline V gene sequence: CDR1 MNHNS, CDR2 SASEGT. The CDR3 runs 15 residues. Between the trimmed V and J ends, which lost 7 bases and 0 bases, there was a span of 13 bases. The CDR3 DNA reads TGTGCCAGCAACCAGGGGGGCCTAGCCAAAAACATTCAGTACTTC. Translating it yields CASNQGGLAKNIQYF.

This clonotype was found many times. The rearrangement links TRBV5-1 to TRBJ2-5; 9 nucleotides agree with TRBD2. V trimming: 1 base; J trimming: 0 bases; junction bases outside the gene matches: 4. Germline-derived CDR1 and CDR2 are SGHRS and YFSETQ. This CDR3 has 16 amino acids. Here the CDR3 reads CASSLLASGNQETQYF. The CDR3 region has the DNA TGCGCCAGCAGCTTGCTGGCTAGCGGGAACCAAGAGACCCAGTACTTC.

This clonotype was observed many times. The CDR3 is CASHSSGSYEQYF. The CDR3 coding sequence is TGTGCCAGCCACTCTAGCGGGAGCTACGAGCAGTACTTC. V usage is TRBV28 and J usage is TRBJ2-7; 10 nucleotides line up with TRBD2. CDR3 length: 13 amino acids. The V gene's germline CDR1 is MDHEN and CDR2 SYDVKM. Trimming cost V 8 bases and J 3 bases; bases outside gene matches: 4.

The chain combines TRBV27 with TRBJ1-6, with D hard to call. The CDR3 covers 12 residues. V lost 6 bases to trimming and J lost 9 bases, with 9 bases between them. Germline V gene sequence: CDR1 MNHEY, CDR2 SMNVEV (reference sequence). The CDR3 here is CASSSIGSPLHF. Here the CDR3 DNA reads TGTGCCAGCAGCTCCATTGGTTCACCCCTCCACTTT.